This entry is about one T cell receptor (beta chain). Its matching antigen is unknown. This entry is derived from a study of OX40 agonist ivuxolimab in advanced cancers. General study results and limits: Some patients without response likewise showed low normalized clonal expansion. By week 6 at 0.1 to 3.0 mg/kg, blood CD4+ and CD8+ T cells had expanded clonally.

After removal of 6 bases from V and 4 bases from J, the junction contained 8 bases not matched to a gene. This CDR3 has 14 amino acids. Germline-derived CDR1 and CDR2 are MNHNY and SVGAGI (reference sequence). Profiling relied on immunoSEQ multiplex PCR, and the TCRdb table lists in-frame clones only, not all of them. The sample has about 99,000 clones; about 91% are singletons. Autoimmune disease history or systemic immunosuppression was exclusionary. The origin of this receptor is an adult with an advanced solid tumor such as melanoma, head and neck, liver or kidney cancer. This specimen consisted of CD4+ or CD8+ T cells sorted from blood, obtained in a trial of the OX40 agonist ivuxolimab. This chain joins TRBV6-6 and TRBJ1-2; 7 bases line up with TRBD1. CDR3 coding DNA: TGTGCCAGCAGACCCGCCGCAGGGGGCTATGGCTACACCTTC. Residues: CASRPAAGGYGYTF.